The 28 T cell receptor beta chains below all came from one sample that was sequenced in a study of blood T cells in healthy people across ages. It was with a sample-barcoded 5' primer and a J-beta primer mix that a second PCR of roughly 7 to 12 cycles was run. TCRdb passed the 5' RACE reads through MiXCR, listing each CDR3 protein once. Seen here are about 680,000 distinct CDR3 sequences, over 45% observed once, and the top ten hold roughly 34%. The sequenced sample was blood. Receptors were obtained from a woman in her sixties in good health.

The rearrangement uses TRBV11-2 and TRBJ2-1; possibly TRBD2 for D (5 bases). Trimming cost V 5 bases and J 7 bases, with 15 bases left between them. Germline V lookup: CDR1 SGHAT, CDR2 FQNNGV. The CDR3 consists of 14 residues. The CDR3 region is CASSPRAWENEQFF. DNA for the CDR3: TGTGCCAGCAGCCCGCGGGCGTGGGAGAATGAGCAGTTCTTC.

This clonotype was picked up one time. The J gene is TRBJ2-1, the V gene TRBV7-9; TRBD2 aligns across 13 bases. The junction had 10 bases not matched to a gene; V was cut back by 5 bases and J by 0 bases. The CDR3 has 19 residues. Germline values: CDR1 SEHNR, CDR2 FQNEAQ (reference sequence). CDR3 sequence: CASSPGLAGPSSSYNEQFF. CDR3 bases: TGTGCCAGCAGCCCGGGACTAGCGGGGCCTTCAAGCTCCTACAATGAGCAGTTCTTC. The variable domain in full, with the rest retrieved from reference TRBV7-9 and TRBJ2-1, is DTGVSQNPRHKITKRGQNVTFRCDPISEHNRLYWYRQTLGQGPEFLTYFQNEAQLEKSRLLSDRFSAERPKGSFSTLEIQRTEQGDSAMYLCASSPGLAGPSSSYNEQFFGPGTRLTVL.

This clonotype was counted a few times. This may stem from a read error, because a much larger clone lies one nucleotide away. The genes are TRBV5-1 and TRBJ2-7; 7 positions agree with TRBD1. J gave up 4 bases and V 4 bases, and 8 bases lay outside the gene matches. The CDR3 has 14 residues. In germline, CDR1 is SGHRS, CDR2 YFSETQ. The chain's CDR3 is CASSVVDRKYEQYF. Here the CDR3 DNA reads TGCGCCAGCAGCGTGGTGGACAGGAAGTACGAGCAGTACTTC.

The J gene is TRBJ2-5, the V gene TRBV29-1; 8 bases are a match to TRBD1. Trimming removed 7 bases from V and 5 bases from J; junction bases left unmatched: 6. The CDR3 totals 12 residues. CDR1 is SQVTM and CDR2 is ANQGSEA in the germline V gene. The CDR3: CSDSGGAETQYF. CDR3 nucleotide sequence: TGCAGCGACTCAGGGGGCGCGGAGACCCAGTACTTC.

V and J are TRBV27 and TRBJ2-5; 7 bases map to TRBD2. Germline lookup yields CDR1 MNHEY and CDR2 SMNVEV (reference sequence). J lost 11 bases, V lost 5 bases, and 14 bases had no gene match. The CDR3 length is 14 residues. This chain's CDR3 is CASSRDYIYNEQYF. CDR3 DNA sequence: TGTGCCAGCAGTCGGGACTATATTTACAATGAGCAGTACTTC.

CDR3 protein: CASSFYANEQFF. In DNA, the CDR3 is TGTGCCAGCAGCTTTTACGCTAATGAGCAGTTCTTC. The gene calls are TRBV7-2 and TRBJ2-1; D not certain. This CDR3 is built from 12 residues. Germline lookup yields CDR1 SGHTA and CDR2 FQGNSA. Trimming removed 3 bases from V and 7 bases from J, with 7 bases in between.

J is TRBJ1-5 and V is TRBV27; D might be TRBD1 (6 bases). CDR3 length equals 16 residues. Per germline, CDR1 MNHEY and CDR2 SMNVEV (reference sequence). Trimming removed 4 bases at V and 0 bases at J, with 13 bases between. CDR3 bases: TGTGCCAGCAGTTATGGGACACCTTATAGCAATCAGCCCCAGCATTTT. Its translation is CASSYGTPYSNQPQHF.

The chain recombines TRBV24-1 with TRBJ2-4; D may be TRBD1 (6 bases). The germline V gene has CDR1 KGHDR and CDR2 SFDVKD. The CDR3 loop spans 15 amino acids. V dropped 4 bases and J dropped 5 bases, with 14 bases sitting between them. As DNA, the CDR3 is TGTGCCACCAGTGAAACCAGGGGACCTCAAAACATTCAGTACTTC. Translating it yields CATSETRGPQNIQYF.

The chain combines TRBV7-2 with TRBJ1-1, with 7 bases fitting TRBD1. The germline V gene has CDR1 SGHTA and CDR2 FQGNSA. J gave up 4 bases and V 3 bases, and 5 bases lay outside the gene matches. This CDR3 has 14 amino acids. The CDR3 DNA reads TGTGCCAGCAGCTTCTGGGACAGCAGCACTGAAGCTTTCTTT. Its protein product is CASSFWDSSTEAFF.

This clonotype showed up just a few times. The V call is TRBV15, the J call TRBJ2-7; a weak D match, TRBD2 (7 bases). The J call could be wrong; TRBJ2-4 is a better fit for the DNA end. The CDR3 is 15 amino acids. Germline-derived CDR1 and CDR2 are LNHNV and YYDKDF (reference sequence). This chain's CDR3 is CATSTRGGGKNIQYF. The CDR3 bases are TGTGCCACCAGCACAAGGGGGGGGGGAAAAAACATTCAGTACTTC.

This clonotype was seen a few times. The rearrangement links TRBV28 to TRBJ2-5, with D hard to call. Germline lookup yields CDR1 MDHEN and CDR2 SYDVKM. This CDR3 is built from 14 residues. The V and J ends lost 8 bases and 5 bases respectively, with 18 bases between them. DNA of the CDR3: TGTGCCAGCGCGTCCGGGCCAACCCCCGAGACCCAGTACTTC. Translation: CASASGPTPETQYF. The complete variable domain, with remaining parts taken from reference TRBV28 and TRBJ2-5, reads DVKVTQSSRYLVKRTGEKVFLECVQDMDHENMFWYRQDPGLGLRLIYFSYDVKMKEKGDIPEGYSVSREKKERFSLILESASTNQTSMYLCASASGPTPETQYFGPGTRLLVL.

This clonotype was found a few times. V is TRBV20-1 and J is TRBJ2-7; the D gene is possibly TRBD2 (6 bases). The length of the CDR3 is 12 residues. V was clipped by 3 bases and J by 2 bases, with 8 bases between them. Germline CDR1 DFQATT, CDR2 SNEGSKA (reference sequence). The DNA for the CDR3 is TGCAGTGCTAGGGACTATACCTACGAGCAGTACTTC. Protein sequence: CSARDYTYEQYF.

The chain recombines TRBV2 with TRBJ1-4; 8 positions agree with TRBD1. The germline gives CDR1 SNHLY, CDR2 FYNNEI. The trim removed 6 bases at V and 6 bases at J, leaving 6 bases unmatched. The CDR3 sequence is 14 residues long. The CDR3 sequence: CASRDLQGDEKLFF. In DNA, the CDR3 is TGTGCCAGCAGAGATTTACAGGGGGATGAAAAACTGTTTTTT.

In the case of this clonotype: The junction does not match germline at one end; this may be a read error. The chain employs TRBV20-1 and TRBJ2-1, with unresolved D. The CDR3 is made up of 12 amino acids. Germline V gene lookup returns CDR1 DFQATT and CDR2 SNEGSKA (reference sequence). The CDR3 coding sequence is TGCGGTGCTAGAGATGGGTTCGATGAGCAGTTCTTC. Its protein product is CGARDGFDEQFF.

The rearrangement joins TRBV9 to TRBJ2-5, with D hard to call. The germline V gene has CDR1 SGDLS and CDR2 YYNGEE. V was trimmed by 0 bases and J by 2 bases, leaving 5 bases between them. The CDR3 runs to 13 residues. CDR3 protein: CASSVVGQETQYF. The CDR3 DNA follows: TGTGCCAGCAGCGTAGTAGGACAAGAGACCCAGTACTTC.

V usage is TRBV28 and J usage is TRBJ2-1; unclear D gene. The CDR3 is 14 residues long. Germline V CDR1 and CDR2: MDHEN, SYDVKM. V shed 1 base and J shed 4 bases, with 8 bases lying between them. CDR3 nucleotide sequence: TGTGCCAGCAGTTTATATGCAGTTTACAATGAGCAGTTCTTC. Protein sequence: CASSLYAVYNEQFF.

The V and J genes are TRBV10-1 and TRBJ1-2, with a tentative D call TRBD1 (6 bases). This CDR3 has 14 amino acids. V was pared by 6 bases and J by 6 bases, with 17 bases between. Germline CDR1 is WNHNN and CDR2 is SYGVQD (reference sequence). This chain's CDR3 is CASRLGRGLHGYTF. CDR3 coding DNA: TGCGCCAGCAGGTTAGGCAGGGGTTTACATGGCTACACCTTC.

This chain uses TRBV29-1 with TRBJ2-1; possible D gene TRBD2, 5 bases. CDR1 is SQVTM and CDR2 is ANQGSEA in the germline V gene. V lost 4 bases, J lost 0 bases, and 16 bases lay in between. The CDR3 length is 16 residues. The CDR3, as DNA: TGCAGCGTTGGGAGCGAGGCTAGCAGCTCCTACAATGAGCAGTTCTTC. Amino acid sequence: CSVGSEASSSYNEQFF.

CDR3 bases: TGTGCCAGCAGCCCCGGGGGCCAGGGGGCGTATGGCTACACCTTC. Amino acid sequence: CASSPGGQGAYGYTF. V is TRBV12-3 or TRBV12-4 and J is TRBJ1-2; 8 nucleotides align to TRBD1. This CDR3 has 15 amino acids. The V gene end was trimmed by 6 bases and the J gene end by 5 bases; junction bases not matched to a gene: 11.

The chain links TRBV7-2 to TRBJ2-1, with 7 bases aligning to TRBD1. The CDR3 length is 11 residues. The V segment lost 5 bases and the J segment 13 bases; nucleotides outside the gene matches: 5. CDR1 SGHTA and CDR2 FQGNSA come from the germline V gene. The CDR3 protein is CASSAHRGQFF. The CDR3 DNA sequence: TGTGCCAGCAGCGCCCACAGGGGACAGTTCTTC.

This sequence joins TRBV5-6 and TRBJ2-7, with 11 nucleotides matching TRBD2. The junction had 34 bases not matched to a gene; V was cut back by 2 bases and J by 6 bases. Per germline, CDR1 SGHDT and CDR2 YYEEEE. The CDR3 spans 24 residues. This chain's CDR3 is CASSFRRQTSGNMNRVGLLREQYF. CDR3 DNA: TGTGCCAGCAGCTTTCGGAGGCAGACTAGCGGGAACATGAACAGGGTAGGGCTACTACGCGAGCAGTACTTC.

This clonotype was picked up a small number of times. The chain has TRBV20-1 and TRBJ2-1; D may match TRBD1 or TRBD2 (6 bases each). The CDR3 contains 13 residues. Deletions cut 8 bases from V and 6 bases from J, with 17 bases between. CDR1 and CDR2 (germline): DFQATT, SNEGSKA (reference sequence). The CDR3 loop is CSSVGRGGNEQFF. The CDR3, as DNA: TGCAGTTCGGTCGGCAGGGGAGGCAATGAGCAGTTCTTC.

The rearrangement links TRBV20-1 to TRBJ1-6, with D maybe TRBD1 (6 bases). This CDR3 has 14 amino acids. The germline gives CDR1 DFQATT, CDR2 SNEGSKA (reference sequence). Trimming removed 5 bases at V and 6 bases at J, with 14 bases between. Here the CDR3 DNA reads TGCAGTGCTCCCCCGGCCAGGGGTAATTCACCCCTCCACTTT. This sequence encodes CSAPPARGNSPLHF.

This clonotype was recorded a few times. This rearrangement joins TRBV4-2 to TRBJ1-2; 8 positions match TRBD1. Germline CDR1 LGHNA, CDR2 YNFKEQ. After removal of 1 base from V and 4 bases from J, the junction contained 8 bases not matched to a gene. The CDR3 has 16 amino acids. CDR3 nucleotide sequence: TGTGCCAGCAGCCAAGCGGAGGACAGGGCGGTCTATGGCTACACCTTC. This encodes CASSQAEDRAVYGYTF.

The CDR3 loop is CSAGTDSVLHF. CDR3 nucleotides: TGCAGTGCGGGGACCGACAGCGTTCTCCACTTT. The V gene is TRBV20-1, the J gene TRBJ1-6, with a possible D match to TRBD1 (5 bases). The V end lost 6 bases, the J end lost 16 bases, and 16 bases lay between the germline ends. Germline CDR1 reads DFQATT; CDR2 reads SNEGSKA (reference sequence). The CDR3 runs 11 residues.

The rearrangement joins TRBV3-1 to TRBJ2-1; no firm D call. CDR3 length equals 13 residues. The germline V gene has CDR1 LGHDT and CDR2 YNNKEL (reference sequence). With 0 bases removed from V and 9 bases from J, the gap between germline ends came to 9 bases. CDR3 amino acids: CASSQDPRGEQFF. DNA for the CDR3: TGTGCCAGCAGCCAAGATCCCAGAGGTGAGCAGTTCTTC.

This chain joins TRBV4-3 and TRBJ2-7; perhaps TRBD1 as D (5 bases). This CDR3 contains 14 residues. V was clipped by 0 bases and J by 3 bases, with 9 bases between them. Looked up from germline, CDR1 is LGHNA and CDR2 is YSLEER. The CDR3 loop reads CASSQDGDSYEQYF. CDR3 in DNA: TGCGCCAGCAGCCAAGACGGAGACAGCTACGAGCAGTACTTC.

This clonotype was picked up a small number of times. The V and J genes are TRBV4-2 and TRBJ2-1; 9 positions agree with TRBD2. Germline V CDR1 and CDR2: LGHNA, YNFKEQ. CDR3 length: 16 residues. V lost 0 bases and J lost 7; bases outside the gene matches: 7. The CDR3 DNA follows: TGTGCCAGCAGCCAAGACTGGCTAGCGGGAAGGAATGAGCAGTTCTTC. Translated: CASSQDWLAGRNEQFF.